This TCR beta chain was retrieved from a study of blood T cell repertoires in COVID-19. Participants were aged about 18 to 95 years, lived in around 22 US areas, and enrolled virtually. Original processing methods: Nucleated cell counts were estimated from reference gene primer amplification. Repertoires were generated with immunoSEQ multiplex PCR, while TCRdb's copy carries only in-frame clones and drops some. The V and J calls and the clone size are those of that table, but D and trimming were determined from the DNA. The sample has around 380,000 clones; 70% to 90% are singletons. With 7 bases clipped from V and 3 bases from J, the junction kept 8 bases outside the gene matches. The CDR3 loop spans 15 amino acids. Germline assignment: CDR1 LNHDA and CDR2 SQIVND (reference sequence).

The TCR sequence derives from a man aged 25-45 years who had recovered from COVID-19. The rearrangement uses TRBV19 and TRBJ2-1; the match to TRBD2 covers 8 bases. The sample comprised PBMCs or T cells enriched from blood (not recorded which). CDR3 bases: TGTGCCAGTAATATCGGGGGGGGCTACTACAATGAGCAGTTCTTC. Protein: CASNIGGGYYNEQFF.